The entry below describes one TCR beta chain. Its antigen is still unknown. The CDR3 has 14 residues. V shed 8 bases and J shed 8 bases, with 21 bases lying between them. Germline CDR1 is SNHLY and CDR2 is FYNNEI. The data were obtained in a study of blood T cells in healthy people across ages. Study-wide results and limits: Diversity of TCR beta correlated strongly with naive T cell percentage.

Primers used in a second PCR of about 6 to 11 cycles were a sample-barcoded 5' primer and a J-beta primer mix. TCRdb reprocessed the 5' RACE reads via MiXCR and lists one record per CDR3 protein. The sample lists some 1.4 million distinct CDR3 sequences; around 42% were seen once. The sequence came from a woman aged 18 to 35 in good health. V is TRBV2 and J is TRBJ1-2; TRBD1 might be the D (6 bases). Sequences were obtained from blood. CDR3 sequence reads: CASVRQGTVGGYTF. The CDR3 bases are TGTGCCAGCGTGAGGCAGGGGACTGTCGGAGGCTACACCTTC.